A selection of T cell receptor beta chains follows, all from one sample in a study of cytomegalovirus exposure and HLA in healthy donors. Libraries were prepared by immunoSEQ multiplex PCR; TCRdb keeps only in-frame clonotypes and omits some of them. This sample has 260,000 or so clones, with around nine tenths found just once. The sequenced sample consisted of PBMCs. These receptors originate from a man aged 18-30 years in good health and CMV-seronegative. The CDR3 runs from the conserved cysteine through the conserved F or W. The order of the fields is J gene, V gene, D gene, CDR3 DNA, CDR3 protein. The D gene is left open where the match is weak.

J gene: TRBJ1-3
V gene: TRBV7-2
D gene: NA
CDR3 DNA: TGTGCCAGCAGCCGAGGTCCGCAGGGTACTGGAAACACCATATATTTT
CDR3 protein: CASSRGPQGTGNTIYF

J gene: TRBJ2-5
V gene: TRBV29-1
D gene: TRBD2
CDR3 DNA: TGCAGCGTTGAAGAAGGTGCTAGCGGGAGACAGACCCAGTACTTC
CDR3 protein: CSVEEGASGRQTQYF

J gene: TRBJ1-1
V gene: TRBV15
D gene: NA
CDR3 DNA: TGTGCCACCAGCAGAGCCTCCGTTGGGACTTATGAAGCTTTCTTT
CDR3 protein: CATSRASVGTYEAFF

J gene: TRBJ2-2
V gene: TRBV10-3
D gene: NA
CDR3 DNA: TGTGCCATCAATACCAGGGGTAACACCGGGGAGCTGTTTTTT
CDR3 protein: CAINTRGNTGELFF

J gene: TRBJ2-7
V gene: TRBV15
D gene: NA
CDR3 DNA: TGTGCCACCAGCAGAGCACAGGGTGGGTACGAGCAGTACTTC
CDR3 protein: CATSRAQGGYEQYF

J gene: TRBJ2-7
V gene: TRBV5-5
D gene: NA
CDR3 DNA: TGTGCCAGCAGCACCGCTACAGGGTTCTACGAGCAGTACTTC
CDR3 protein: CASSTATGFYEQYF

J gene: TRBJ2-1
V gene: TRBV2
D gene: NA
CDR3 DNA: TGTGCCAGCAGGGCAAAGGAGGGGTTCTCCTACAATGAGCAGTTCTTC
CDR3 protein: CASRAKEGFSYNEQFF

J gene: TRBJ2-1
V gene: TRBV27
D gene: TRBD2
CDR3 DNA: TGTGCCAGCAGTTTATTGGACAGCGGGGGGGCGGGTGAGCAGTTCTTC
CDR3 protein: CASSLLDSGGAGEQFF

J gene: TRBJ2-1
V gene: TRBV28
D gene: TRBD2
CDR3 DNA: TGTGCCAGCAACCCCGGGACTAGTCAATACAATGAGCAGTTCTTC
CDR3 protein: CASNPGTSQYNEQFF

J gene: TRBJ1-3
V gene: TRBV5-1
D gene: NA
CDR3 DNA: TGCGCCAGCAGCTTGGCGGGGAAGTCTGGAAACACCATATATTTT
CDR3 protein: CASSLAGKSGNTIYF